Listed here are 26 T cell receptor beta chains from one sample, sequenced in a study of beta chain features in type 1 diabetes. No antigen has been identified for these receptors. The sequenced template was cDNA made from the entire isolated RNA. Clones were sequenced by immunoSEQ multiplex PCR, and TCRdb holds only the in-frame ones, with some missing. The data show 130,000 or so clones, 9% seen once. Study-wide results and caveats: In every one of the four CD4+ subsets, TCRB CDR3s were moderately but significantly shorter in Type 1 diabetes patients.

Sequencing used central memory CD4+ T cells from blood. These receptors were obtained from a man in his thirties or forties with type 1 diabetes.

This chain joins TRBV9 and TRBJ2-3; D is perhaps TRBD1 (7 bases). The V gene's germline CDR1 is SGDLS and CDR2 YYNGEE. V gave up 2 bases and J gave up 4 bases, with 20 bases separating them. The CDR3 contains 17 residues. The CDR3 bases are TGTGCCAGCAGCGTGGGGGGACAGCTACCGGGGGCAGATACGCAGTATTTT. The encoded protein is CASSVGGQLPGADTQYF.

The chain is built from TRBV19 and TRBJ1-5; 8 bases map to TRBD1. CDR3 length: 14 residues. CDR1 is LNHDA, CDR2 SQIVND, per germline (reference sequence). The junction had 8 bases not matched to a gene; V was cut back by 7 bases and J by 6 bases. CDR3 region: CASTGQGGGQPQHF. The CDR3 DNA reads TGTGCCAGTACCGGACAGGGTGGGGGTCAGCCCCAGCATTTT.

In its sample, this clone was seen a few times. V gene TRBV29-1 combines with J gene TRBJ2-3, with D unclear. The V gene lost 3 bases and the J gene lost 0 bases, with 10 bases spanning the gap. Germline V lookup: CDR1 SQVTM, CDR2 ANQGSEA. The CDR3 runs to 14 residues. The CDR3 is CSVDNGVSTDTQYF. CDR3 DNA: TGCAGCGTTGATAACGGTGTCAGCACAGATACGCAGTATTTT.

This clone was observed a single time. This chain joins TRBV1 and TRBJ2-4; TRBD2 was called by the table and not checked on the DNA. TRBV1 is given as a pseudogene. The CDR3 contains 16 residues. The CDR3, as DNA: TGCACCAGCAGCCATAGGACTAGCGGGGGGCCCAACATTCAGTACTTC. Protein product: CTSSHRTSGGPNIQYF.

The chain uses TRBV5-4 and TRBJ2-1; 7 bases fit TRBD2. Germline V gene sequence: CDR1 SGHNT, CDR2 YYREEE (reference sequence). The CDR3 runs 15 residues. V trimming: 0 bases; J trimming: 2 bases; junction bases outside the gene matches: 2. The CDR3, as DNA: TGTGCCAGCAGCTTGGAAACTAGCGCCTACAATGAGCAGTTCTTC. Protein sequence: CASSLETSAYNEQFF.

This chain connects TRBV7-2 to TRBJ2-5; 8 nucleotides match TRBD2. J gave up 5 bases and V 2 bases, and 4 bases lay outside the gene matches. The germline V gene encodes CDR1 SGHTA and CDR2 FQGNSA. The CDR3 has 14 residues. CDR3 sequence: CASSLNGGAETQYF. DNA for the CDR3: TGTGCCAGCAGCTTAAACGGGGGGGCGGAGACCCAGTACTTC.

The chain joins TRBV19 to TRBJ2-5; D is possibly TRBD1 (5 bases). The CDR3 runs to 13 residues. The V end was cut by 7 bases, the J end by 1 base, with 10 bases between. The V gene's germline CDR1 is LNHDA and CDR2 SQIVND (reference sequence). CDR3 protein: CASIGQGQETQYF. CDR3 DNA sequence: TGTGCCAGTATTGGCCAGGGCCAAGAGACCCAGTACTTC.

The rearrangement joins TRBV5-1 to TRBJ2-3, with TRBD2 identical over 14 bases. The germline V gene encodes CDR1 SGHRS and CDR2 YFSETQ. This CDR3 region has 16 residues. J lost 3 bases, V lost 4 bases, and 4 bases had no gene match. CDR3 protein: CASSQGLAGETDTQYF. Here the CDR3 DNA reads TGCGCCAGCAGCCAGGGACTAGCGGGGGAGACAGATACGCAGTATTTT.

This clone was picked up a small number of times. This chain uses TRBV19 with TRBJ2-7, with a possible D match to TRBD2 (6 bases). Trimming stripped 7 bases from V and 2 bases from J, with 18 bases between. Germline V gene lookup returns CDR1 LNHDA and CDR2 SQIVND (reference sequence). The CDR3 extends over 15 amino acids. DNA of the CDR3: TGTGCCAGTAAAATTGGGGGACTCGACACCTACGAGCAGTACTTC. This sequence encodes CASKIGGLDTYEQYF. The whole variable domain, remainder taken from reference TRBV19 and TRBJ2-7, is DGGITQSPKYLFRKEGQNVTLSCEQNLNHDAMYWYRQDPGQGLRLIYYSQIVNDFQKGDIAEGYSVSREKKESFPLTVTSAQKNPTAFYLCASKIGGLDTYEQYFGPGTRLTVT.

This clone was found a few times. CDR3 sequence (DNA): TGTGCCACCAGCCGAGGGACTAGCGGGGGACCTTACAATGAGCAGTTCTTC. Translation gives CATSRGTSGGPYNEQFF. The rearrangement uses TRBV15 and TRBJ2-1; 14 bases fit TRBD2. The ends lost 5 bases at V and 4 bases at J; junction bases unmatched: 7. Germline values: CDR1 LNHNV, CDR2 YYDKDF (reference sequence). This CDR3 comprises 17 residues. The whole variable domain, filled in from reference TRBV15 and TRBJ2-1, reads DAMVIQNPRYQVTQFGKPVTLSCSQTLNHNVMYWYQQKSSQAPKLLFHYYDKDFNNEADTPDNFQSRRPNTSFCFLDIRSPGLGDTAMYLCATSRGTSGGPYNEQFFGPGTRLTVL.

This clone turned up a few times. This rearrangement joins TRBV15 to TRBJ2-3; TRBD1 matches 7 bases. Trimming cost V 1 base and J 1 base; bases outside gene matches: 5. The CDR3 consists of 16 residues. Per the germline V gene, CDR1 is LNHNV and CDR2 is YYDKDF (reference sequence). The CDR3, as DNA: TGTGCCACCAGCAGAGGCGCAGGGGGTGGCACAGATACGCAGTATTTT. Protein sequence: CATSRGAGGGTDTQYF.

This clone was counted between two and nine times. The chain recombines TRBV5-1 with TRBJ2-1; possibly TRBD2 for D (5 bases). The CDR3 totals 12 residues. Germline values: CDR1 SGHRS, CDR2 YFSETQ. Deletions cut 3 bases from V and 7 bases from J, with 8 bases between. The CDR3 protein is CASSWGENEQFF. The CDR3 DNA follows: TGCGCCAGCAGCTGGGGAGAAAATGAGCAGTTCTTC.

The J gene is TRBJ2-7, the V gene TRBV7-9; possibly TRBD2 for D (5 bases). The germline CDR1 and CDR2 sequences are SEHNR and FQNEAQ (reference sequence). The V and J ends lost 5 bases and 6 bases respectively, with 17 bases between them. The CDR3 totals 14 residues. The CDR3 DNA is TGTGCCAGCAGCCGGACCCAAGCGGTGCTCGAGCAGTACTTC. It translates to CASSRTQAVLEQYF.

This chain joins TRBV15 and TRBJ1-2; possibly TRBD1 for D (6 bases). Trimming removed 0 bases at V and 3 bases at J, with 8 bases between. CDR3 length: 14 amino acids. Germline V lookup: CDR1 LNHNV, CDR2 YYDKDF (reference sequence). In nucleotides, the CDR3 is TGTGCCACCAGCAGAGACCGGACAGACTATGGCTACACCTTC. This gives the protein CATSRDRTDYGYTF.

This clone has a handful of counts. The CDR3 sequence is CASKDGGGTSTDTQYF. In DNA form, the CDR3 reads TGTGCCAGCAAAGACGGCGGGGGGACTAGCACAGATACGCAGTATTTT. The V call is TRBV28, the J call TRBJ2-3; 8 bases fit TRBD2. Germline CDR1 reads MDHEN; CDR2 reads SYDVKM. Germline trimming cut 7 bases from V and 0 bases from J; bases unmatched to any gene: 9. The CDR3 has 16 amino acids.

V usage is TRBV7-9 and J usage is TRBJ2-5; 12 nucleotides agree with TRBD2. Germline-derived CDR1 and CDR2 are SEHNR and FQNEAQ (reference sequence). This CDR3 contains 15 residues. The V gene end was trimmed by 1 base and the J gene end by 5 bases; junction bases not matched to a gene: 2. Here the CDR3 DNA reads TGTGCCAGCAGCTTAGGACTAGCGGGGGTGGAGACCCAGTACTTC. Its translation: CASSLGLAGVETQYF.

The chain couples TRBV7-8 to TRBJ2-1, with 7 bases that match TRBD2. Trimming at V came to 1 base and at J to 0 bases, leaving 6 bases not matched to a gene. The CDR3 length is 17 residues. Germline V gene sequence: CDR1 SGHVS, CDR2 FQNEAQ. The CDR3 DNA reads as TGTGCCAGCAGCTTAGAGAGCGGGGACCTCTCCTACAATGAGCAGTTCTTC. Translated, it gives CASSLESGDLSYNEQFF.

Only a few counts were recorded for this clone. The chain employs TRBV5-6 and TRBJ2-7, with 10 bases aligning to TRBD2. This CDR3 is 14 amino acids long. Germline CDR1 and CDR2: SGHDT and YYEEEE. With V trimmed by 0 bases and J by 7 bases, 4 bases remained unmatched. The DNA of the CDR3 is TGTGCCAGCAGCTTGGGGACTAGCGGATGGGAGCAGTACTTC. Protein product: CASSLGTSGWEQYF.

This sequence joins TRBV7-2 and TRBJ2-7; 9 nucleotides agree with TRBD2. The CDR3 consists of 16 residues. Germline V gene data show CDR1 as SGHTA and CDR2 as FQGNSA. V shed 2 bases, J shed 2 bases, and the junction held 7 bases outside the gene matches. This CDR3 reads CASSLSPAGGAYEQYF. CDR3 nucleotides: TGTGCCAGCAGCTTAAGTCCAGCGGGGGGAGCCTACGAGCAGTACTTC.

The chain carries TRBV25-1 and TRBJ2-5, with D possibly being TRBD1 (5 bases). The CDR3 contains 15 residues. V lost 2 bases and J 5 bases, leaving 15 bases between the germline ends. The germline gives CDR1 MGHDK, CDR2 SYGVNS. The CDR3 reads CASSENAGSGETQYF. The DNA for the CDR3 is TGTGCCAGCAGTGAAAATGCAGGGTCGGGCGAGACCCAGTACTTC.

In its sample, this clone was seen a few times. The chain joins TRBV5-6 to TRBJ2-7; no definite D call. The CDR3 has 16 residues. The V gene lost 1 base and the J gene lost 7 bases, with 21 bases spanning the gap. CDR1 and CDR2 (germline): SGHDT, YYEEEE. The CDR3: CASSLYGPAAIGEQYF. CDR3 in DNA: TGTGCCAGCAGCTTGTATGGGCCAGCTGCCATTGGAGAGCAGTACTTC.

The J gene is TRBJ2-7, the V gene TRBV5-4, with no clear D. The CDR3 is made up of 14 amino acids. V was clipped by 7 bases and J by 0 bases, with 14 bases between them. CDR1 and CDR2 from the germline V gene are SGHNT and YYREEE (reference sequence). The CDR3 coding sequence is TGTGCCAGCGCCCCTTCCATCGGCTCCTACGAGCAGTACTTC. This sequence encodes CASAPSIGSYEQYF.

V gene TRBV6-1 combines with J gene TRBJ1-1, with TRBD1 matching over 7 bases. Trimming cost V 6 bases and J 9 bases; bases outside gene matches: 16. Germline CDR1 is MNHNS and CDR2 is SASEGT. The CDR3 spans 15 residues. In nucleotides, the CDR3 is TGTGCCAGCAGCGAAAAGGACAGGTACCTCGTGAAAGCTTTCTTT. Translating it yields CASSEKDRYLVKAFF.

This sequence joins TRBV7-2 and TRBJ2-1, with TRBD2 matching 10 bases. This CDR3 has 17 amino acids. Germline assignment: CDR1 SGHTA and CDR2 FQGNSA. Trimming took 5 bases from V and 10 from J; bases not matched to a gene: 17. CDR3 loop: CASSPPPGSGGGREQFF. The DNA for the CDR3 is TGTGCCAGCAGCCCACCCCCTGGCAGCGGGGGGGGTCGGGAGCAGTTCTTC.

This clone has more than one count but fewer than ten. CDR3 in DNA: TGTGCCAGCACTGAAGGGGGGGGGACTTACAATGAGCAGTTCTTC. Residues: CASTEGGGTYNEQFF. The rearrangement uses TRBV5-4 and TRBJ2-1, with a possible D match to TRBD2 (7 bases). Germline V gene data show CDR1 as SGHNT and CDR2 as YYREEE (reference sequence). The CDR3 is made up of 15 amino acids. V dropped 6 bases and J dropped 4 bases, with 17 bases sitting between them.

This rearrangement joins TRBV5-4 to TRBJ2-5; D uncertain. Germline CDR1 reads SGHNT; CDR2 reads YYREEE (reference sequence). This CDR3 is 13 amino acids long. Between the trimmed V and J ends, which lost 5 bases and 0 bases, there was a span of 8 bases. The CDR3 protein is CASREEYQETQYF. The CDR3 DNA follows: TGTGCCAGCAGAGAGGAATACCAAGAGACCCAGTACTTC.